The clone carrying this T cell receptor beta chain was found many times. Time point meaning: newly diagnosed GD, antithyroid drugs for less than 3 months. RNA isolated from PBMCs was used to make the TCR library. From each patient, around 8.7 milliliters of peripheral blood was drawn and collected into an EDTA anticoagulant tube. The TCR beta library used iRepertoire HTBI primers with Arm-PCR amplification of CDR3. One entry per CDR3 protein results from TCRdb running MiXCR on the multiplex PCR reads. The sample yields about 500,000 distinct CDR3 sequences, around 12% seen once. The data originate from a study of regulatory T cells in long-lasting Graves disease. Germline V CDR1 and CDR2: SQVTM, ANQGSEA. The CDR3 length is 13 residues. V shed 4 bases and J shed 4 bases, with 8 bases lying between them. Another study also made use of these data, one on T cells in Graves' hyperthyroidism and ophthalmopathy.

The sequence derives from a woman in her 30s with Graves disease. This specimen was peripheral blood mononuclear cells (PBMCs), taken at new diagnosis, from a patient treated with antithyroid drugs. J is TRBJ2-6 and V is TRBV29-1; D is unclear. DNA for the CDR3: TGCAGCGTTGCGAGGTCCGGGGCCAACGTCCTGACTTTC. Translated, it gives CSVARSGANVLTF.